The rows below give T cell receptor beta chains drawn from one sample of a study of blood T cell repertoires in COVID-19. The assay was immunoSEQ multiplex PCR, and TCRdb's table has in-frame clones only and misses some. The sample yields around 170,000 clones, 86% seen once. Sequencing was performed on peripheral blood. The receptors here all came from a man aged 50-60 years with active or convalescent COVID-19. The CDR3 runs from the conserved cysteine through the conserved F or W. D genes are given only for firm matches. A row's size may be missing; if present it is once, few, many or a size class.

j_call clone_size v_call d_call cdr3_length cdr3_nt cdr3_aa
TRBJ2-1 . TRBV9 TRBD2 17 TGTGCCAGCAGCGTAGGGCTAGCGGGGGGGCGCTACAATGAGCAGTTCTTC CASSVGLAGGRYNEQFF
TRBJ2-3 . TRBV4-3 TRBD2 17 TGCGCCAGCAGCCAAGATCGAGGGACTAGCGGGGCAGATACGCAGTATTTT CASSQDRGTSGADTQYF
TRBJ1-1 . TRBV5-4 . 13 TGTGCCAGCAGCACCGACAGAGGAGTTGAAGCTTTCTTT CASSTDRGVEAFF
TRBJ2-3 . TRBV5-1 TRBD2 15 TGCGCCAGCAGAGGGACTAGCGGGGTCACAGATACGCAGTATTTT CASRGTSGVTDTQYF
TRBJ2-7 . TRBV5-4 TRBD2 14 TGTGCCAGCAGCCTTAGCGGGCGGACCTACGAGCAGTACTTC CASSLSGRTYEQYF
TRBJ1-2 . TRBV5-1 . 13 TGCGCCAGCAGCTTGGAGGGGGACTATGGCTACACCTTC CASSLEGDYGYTF
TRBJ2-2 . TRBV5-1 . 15 TGCGCCAGCAGCTCTGACTTATACAACACCGGGGAGCTGTTTTTT CASSSDLYNTGELFF
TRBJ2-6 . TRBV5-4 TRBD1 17 TGTGCCAGCAGCTCCGGGACAGGGGGCACTGGGGCCAACGTCCTGACTTTC CASSSGTGGTGANVLTF
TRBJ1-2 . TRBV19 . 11 TGTGCCGGGGGGAGGGGCCACGGCTACACCTTC CAGGRGHGYTF
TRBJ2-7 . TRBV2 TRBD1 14 TGTGCCAGCACGGGACAGGGTTCCCCCTACGAGCAGTACTTC CASTGQGSPYEQYF
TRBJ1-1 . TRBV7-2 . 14 TGTGCCAGCAGCTTAGGCCGGGAGAACACTGAAGCTTTCTTT CASSLGRENTEAFF
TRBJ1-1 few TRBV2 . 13 TGTGCCAGCAGTGAATTAGGGGGCACTGAAGCTTTCTTT CASSELGGTEAFF
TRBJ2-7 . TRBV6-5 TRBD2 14 TGTGCCAGCGCGGGACTAGCGGGAGGCTACGAGCAGTACTTC CASAGLAGGYEQYF
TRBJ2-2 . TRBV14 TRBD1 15 TGTGCCAGCAGCAAGGACAGGGGAGAAACCGGGGAGCTGTTTTTT CASSKDRGETGELFF
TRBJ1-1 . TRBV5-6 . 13 TGTGCCAGCAGCTTGATGGGGGGCACTGAAGCTTTCTTT CASSLMGGTEAFF
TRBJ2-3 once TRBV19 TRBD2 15 TGTGCCAGCACGATAGCGGGAGCAGGTATAGATACGCAGTATTTT CASTIAGAGIDTQYF
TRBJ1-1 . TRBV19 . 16 TGTGCCAGTAGTATAGCATTCGGGGGAAAACGAAGACTGGCTTTCTTT CASSIAFGGKRRLAFF
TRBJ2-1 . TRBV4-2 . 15 TGTGCCAGCAGCCAACAGGGGGCGGGGGAGAATGAGCAGTTCTTC CASSQQGAGENEQFF
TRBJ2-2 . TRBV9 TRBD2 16 TGTGCCAGCAGCGTAGATGCGGGAGGAGGGACCGGGGAGCTGTTTTTT CASSVDAGGGTGELFF
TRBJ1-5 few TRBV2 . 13 TGTGCCAGCGCAGGGGACATCAATCAGCCCCAGCATTTT CASAGDINQPQHF
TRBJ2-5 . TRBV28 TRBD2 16 TGTGCCAGCAGTCCTGGGACTAGCGGACTGCATGAGACCCAGTACTTC CASSPGTSGLHETQYF
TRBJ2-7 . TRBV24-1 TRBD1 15 TGTGCCACCAGTGACTCGGGACAGGGGGCTCGCGAGCAGTACTTC CATSDSGQGAREQYF
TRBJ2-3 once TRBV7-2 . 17 TGTGCCAGCAGCTTAATCGGGGGGGCAGGGGGTGCAGATACGCAGTATTTT CASSLIGGAGGADTQYF
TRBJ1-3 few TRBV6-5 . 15 TGTGCCAGCAGTTGGGGAGGGGGGGCTGGAAACACCATATATTTT CASSWGGGAGNTIYF
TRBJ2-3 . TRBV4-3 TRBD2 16 TGCGCCAGCAGCCAATTAGTAGGACTAGCGGCAGATACGCAGTATTTT CASSQLVGLAADTQYF
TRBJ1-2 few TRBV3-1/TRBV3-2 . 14 TGTGCCAGCAGCCAGCTAATGCCCAACTATGGCTACACCTTC CASSQLMPNYGYTF
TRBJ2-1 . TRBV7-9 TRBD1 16 TGTGCCAGCAGCTTAGAGACAGGGGCATTCTATAATGAGCAGTTCTTC CASSLETGAFYNEQFF
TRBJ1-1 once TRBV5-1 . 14 TGCGCCAGCAGCTTGGCAGGGGAAAACACTGAAGCTTTCTTT CASSLAGENTEAFF
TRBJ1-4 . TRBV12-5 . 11 TGTGCTAGTGGTTTGAACAGGGATCTGTTTTTT CASGLNRDLFF
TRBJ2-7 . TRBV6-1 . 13 TGTGCCAGCAGTGAGGGGGGTTGGTACGAGCAGTACTTC CASSEGGWYEQYF
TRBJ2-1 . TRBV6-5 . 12 TGTGCCAGCAGGCCTACCGGGGGTGAGCAGTTCTTC CASRPTGGEQFF
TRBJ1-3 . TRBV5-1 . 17 TGCGCCAGCAGCTTGGGGCAGACCGGAGGGTCAGGAAACACCATATATTTT CASSLGQTGGSGNTIYF
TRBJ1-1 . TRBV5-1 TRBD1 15 TGCGCCAGCAGCTTGGGGACAGGGTCGAACACTGAAGCTTTCTTT CASSLGTGSNTEAFF
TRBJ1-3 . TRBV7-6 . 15 TGTGCCAGCAGCTTCGCAGGGGCAGCTGGAAACACCATATATTTT CASSFAGAAGNTIYF
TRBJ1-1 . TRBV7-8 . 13 TGTGCCAGCAGCGTTATTAGAGGCTCTGAAGCTTTCTTT CASSVIRGSEAFF
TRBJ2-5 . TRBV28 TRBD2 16 TGTGCCAGCAGTTCACTTCAGCGGGGTCGTGGGGAGACCCAGTACTTC CASSSLQRGRGETQYF
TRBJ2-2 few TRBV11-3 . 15 TGTGCCAGCAGCTTAGGGCAGGGGCGCACCGGGGAGCTGTTTTTT CASSLGQGRTGELFF
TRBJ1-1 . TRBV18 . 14 TGTGCCAGCTCACCACCGTCAGTGAACACTGAAGCTTTCTTT CASSPPSVNTEAFF
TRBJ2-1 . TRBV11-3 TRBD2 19 TGTGCCAGCAGCGGCCGGGGACTAGCGGGTTCGAGCTCCTACAATGAGCAGTTCTTC CASSGRGLAGSSSYNEQFF
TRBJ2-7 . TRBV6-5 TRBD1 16 TGTGCCAGCAGTTTCCCCGTGGGACAGGGGGCCTACGAGCAGTACTTC CASSFPVGQGAYEQYF
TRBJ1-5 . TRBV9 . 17 TGTGCCCGCCGCGTAGTTGGGGGGGGGTATAGCAATCAGCCCCAGCATTTT CARRVVGGGYSNQPQHF
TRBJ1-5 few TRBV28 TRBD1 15 TGTGCCAGCAGTTTATCACAGGGGCAAGGTCAGCCCCAGCATTTT CASSLSQGQGQPQHF
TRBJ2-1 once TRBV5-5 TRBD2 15 TGTGCCAGCAGCTTGGAGGCGGGGGGGAGGTATGAGCAGTTCTTC CASSLEAGGRYEQFF
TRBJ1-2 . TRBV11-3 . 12 TGTGCCAGCAGCGTGCAGGGCAGAGGCTACACCTTC CASSVQGRGYTF
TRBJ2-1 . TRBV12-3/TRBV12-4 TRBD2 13 TGTGCCAGCACCAACGGACTAGTTGGTGAGCAGTTCTTC CASTNGLVGEQFF
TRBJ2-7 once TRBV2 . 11 TGTGCCAGCAGTTTCCGGGACGAGCAGTACTTC CASSFRDEQYF
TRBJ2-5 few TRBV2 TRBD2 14 TGTGCCAGCAGGAGGGACTACACCCAAGAGACCCAGTACTTC CASRRDYTQETQYF
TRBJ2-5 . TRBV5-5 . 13 TGTGCCAGCAGCTTGCCGGGGAAAGAGACCCAGTACTTC CASSLPGKETQYF
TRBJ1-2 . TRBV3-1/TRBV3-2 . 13 TGTGCCAGCAGCCAATCCAGGGTTTCTGGCTACACCTTC CASSQSRVSGYTF
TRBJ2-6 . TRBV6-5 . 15 TGTGCCAGCAGTTACTCCTTCGCTGGGGCCAACGTCCTGACTTTC CASSYSFAGANVLTF
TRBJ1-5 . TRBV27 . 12 TGTGCCAGCAAGGCAGGGAATCAGCCCCAGCATTTT CASKAGNQPQHF
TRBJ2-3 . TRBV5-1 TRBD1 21 TGCGCCAGCAGCTTGGTAGGGTGGGGTCGACAGGGGGCTTTGGGCACAGATACGCAGTATTTT CASSLVGWGRQGALGTDTQYF
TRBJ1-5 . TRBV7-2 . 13 TGTGCCAGCCGATCGACAAGCAATCAGCCCCAGCATTTT CASRSTSNQPQHF
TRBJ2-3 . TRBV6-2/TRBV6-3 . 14 TGTGCCAGCAGTTGGACACAAGATACAGATACGCAGTATTTT CASSWTQDTDTQYF
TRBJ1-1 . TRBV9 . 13 TGTGCCAGCAGCTTCAGGGTTAACACTGAAGCTTTCTTT CASSFRVNTEAFF
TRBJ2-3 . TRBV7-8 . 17 TGTGCCAGCAGCTTCCCCCAAGTAGGCCCGGAGAGAGATACGCAGTATTTT CASSFPQVGPERDTQYF